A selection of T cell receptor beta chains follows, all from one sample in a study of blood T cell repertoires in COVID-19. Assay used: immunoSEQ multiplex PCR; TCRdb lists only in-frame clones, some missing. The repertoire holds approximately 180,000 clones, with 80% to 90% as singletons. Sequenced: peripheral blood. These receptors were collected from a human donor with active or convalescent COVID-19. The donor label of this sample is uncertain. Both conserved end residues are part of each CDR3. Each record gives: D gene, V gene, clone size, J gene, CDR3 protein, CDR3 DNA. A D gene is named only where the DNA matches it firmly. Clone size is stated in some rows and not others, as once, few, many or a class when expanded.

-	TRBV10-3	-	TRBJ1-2	CAISESAGHGYTF	TGTGCCATCAGTGAGTCCGCAGGGCATGGCTACACCTTC
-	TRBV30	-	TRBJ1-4	CAWESSTNEKLFF	TGTGCCTGGGAATCCTCAACTAATGAAAAACTGTTTTTT
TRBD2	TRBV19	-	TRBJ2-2	CASRQRGANTGELFF	TGTGCCAGTAGACAGCGGGGGGCCAACACCGGGGAGCTGTTTTTT
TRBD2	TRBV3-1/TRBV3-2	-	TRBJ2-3	CASSRSGGDTDTQYF	TGTGCCAGCAGCCGGAGCGGGGGGGACACAGATACGCAGTATTTT
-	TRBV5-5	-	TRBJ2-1	CASSLSDNEQFF	TGTGCCAGCAGCTTATCGGACAATGAGCAGTTCTTC
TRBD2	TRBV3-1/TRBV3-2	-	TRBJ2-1	CASSLTSGAYNEQFF	TGTGCCAGCAGCCTAACTAGCGGGGCTTACAATGAGCAGTTCTTC
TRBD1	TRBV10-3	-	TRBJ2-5	CAISPGQGWETQYF	TGTGCCATCAGTCCGGGACAGGGCTGGGAGACCCAGTACTTC
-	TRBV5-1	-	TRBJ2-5	CASSPPEETQYF	TGCGCCAGCAGCCCTCCCGAGGAGACCCAGTACTTC
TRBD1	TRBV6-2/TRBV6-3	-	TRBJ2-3	CASSPGDSPSTDTQYF	TGTGCCAGCAGCCCCGGGGACAGTCCTAGCACAGATACGCAGTATTTT
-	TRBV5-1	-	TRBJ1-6	CASSLGAGSDSPLHF	TGCGCCAGCAGCTTGGGGGCAGGATCCGATTCACCCCTCCACTTT
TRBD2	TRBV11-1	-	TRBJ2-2	CASTYKRDDTGELFF	TGTGCCAGCACCTATAAGCGGGACGACACCGGGGAGCTGTTTTTT
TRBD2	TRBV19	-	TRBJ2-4	CASRRAGGPAKNIQYF	TGTGCCAGTAGAAGAGCGGGGGGGCCGGCCAAAAACATTCAGTACTTC
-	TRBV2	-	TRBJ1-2	CASSADYGYTF	TGTGCCAGCAGTGCGGACTATGGCTACACCTTC
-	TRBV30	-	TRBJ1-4	CAWSGGGIDEKLFF	TGTGCCTGGAGTGGGGGGGGAATTGATGAAAAACTGTTTTTT
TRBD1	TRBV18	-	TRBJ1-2	CASSPTGDYGYTF	TGTGCCAGCTCGCCGACAGGGGACTATGGCTACACCTTC
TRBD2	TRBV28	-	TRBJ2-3	CASSLASGSHGTQYF	TGTGCCAGCAGTCTGGCTAGCGGCTCACATGGTACGCAGTATTTT
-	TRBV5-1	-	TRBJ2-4	CASSLGTENIQYF	TGCGCCAGCAGCTTGGGGACAGAAAACATTCAGTACTTC
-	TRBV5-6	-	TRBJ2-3	CASSFGFTDTQYF	TGTGCCAGCAGCTTCGGTTTTACAGATACGCAGTATTTT
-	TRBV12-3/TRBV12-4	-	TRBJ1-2	CASSLKGNYGYTF	TGTGCCAGCAGTTTAAAGGGGAACTATGGCTACACCTTC
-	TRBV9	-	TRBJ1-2	CASSVSGRNYGYTF	TGTGCCAGCAGCGTCTCCGGGAGGAACTATGGCTACACCTTC
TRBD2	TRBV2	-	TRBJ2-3	CASSRAGGTDTQYF	TGTGCCAGCAGCAGAGCGGGAGGCACAGATACGCAGTATTTT
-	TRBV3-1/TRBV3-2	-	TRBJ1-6	CASTDLGQYNSPLHF	TGTGCCAGCACCGATCTGGGACAATATAATTCACCCCTCCACTTT
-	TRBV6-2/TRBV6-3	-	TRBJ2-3	CASSYSKGGGTTDTQYF	TGTGCCAGCAGTTACTCGAAGGGGGGGGGAACCACAGATACGCAGTATTTT
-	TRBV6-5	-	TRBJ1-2	CASQGSNYGYTF	TGTGCCAGCCAGGGATCGAACTATGGCTACACCTTC
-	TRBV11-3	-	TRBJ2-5	CASSRGRRETQYF	TGTGCCAGCAGCCGGGGGAGGAGAGAGACCCAGTACTTC
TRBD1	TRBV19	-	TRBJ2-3	CASSPKQGSLAGDTQYF	TGTGCCAGTAGTCCAAAACAGGGGTCCTTAGCAGGAGATACGCAGTATTTT
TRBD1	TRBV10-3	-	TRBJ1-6	CATGTEVNSPLHF	TGTGCCACCGGGACAGAAGTCAATTCACCCCTCCACTTT
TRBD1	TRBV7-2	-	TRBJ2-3	CASSRDRGWDTQYF	TGTGCCAGCAGCCGGGACAGGGGGTGGGATACGCAGTATTTT
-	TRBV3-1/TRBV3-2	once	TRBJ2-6	CASSANGGLSISGANVLTF	TGTGCCAGCAGCGCAAACGGGGGACTTTCCATCTCTGGGGCCAACGTCCTGACTTTC
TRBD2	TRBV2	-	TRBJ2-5	CASRVAGVEGEIQYF	TGTGCCAGCAGAGTGGCGGGAGTGGAGGGAGAGATCCAGTACTTC
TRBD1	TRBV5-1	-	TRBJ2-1	CASSLEGAGHYNEQFF	TGCGCCAGCAGCTTGGAGGGGGCGGGTCACTACAATGAGCAGTTCTTC